These T cell receptor beta chains were read from a single sample in a study of CD8 T cells in ankylosing spondylitis. TCRdb ran MiXCR on the 5' RACE reads and lists one entry per CDR3 protein. Of about 39,000 distinct CDR3 sequences in the sample, 4% are singletons; the top ten hold about 4%. The sequenced sample consisted of blood, either unsorted or a sorted T cell fraction (not recorded which). All receptors come from a female donor with ankylosing spondylitis or in good health (not recorded which). CDR3s include the opening cysteine and the closing phenylalanine or tryptophan.

CASNIDDYGYTF TRBV9
CASSAGGYTDTQYF TRBV9
CASSVTGQNQPQHF TRBV9
CASSEGTSGGLNEQFF TRBV9
CASSVDDRGHNEQFF TRBV9
CASSRAGGQETQYF TRBV9
CASSGLRPDTQYF TRBV9
CASSLSVGGKETQYF TRBV9
CASSVFGKEGGGDTDTQYF TRBV9
CASSPINRGAKEQYF TRBV9
CASSFRTSGVSSYNEQFF TRBV9
CASSVQGHNEQFF TRBV9
CASSEATGDTQYF TRBV9
CASSVASGGLGDTQYF TRBV9
CASSVAAAASYEQYF TRBV9
CASSTSPSGRYNEQFF TRBV9
CASSESGGPTDTQYF TRBV9
CASSVGLGTIFF TRBV9
CASSLRTSGGTDTQYF TRBV9
CASSVGGASNQPQHF TRBV9
CASSVVAGGMDGYTF TRBV9
CASSIQGSGELFF TRBV9
CASSADWAGYGYTF TRBV9
CASSRGPLTSYEQYF TRBV9
CASSISGGPGEQFF TRBV9
CASSVEGGWSDTQYF TRBV9
CASSALITEGYTF TRBV9
CASSAGTSGGDYNEQFF TRBV9
CASSSRNSGETQYF TRBV9
CASGGRANTGELFF TRBV9
CASSVRGGGDNTGELFF TRBV9
CASSVGQGRHYGYTF TRBV9
CASSVASGGDGNTIYF TRBV9
CASSVEGGSETQYF TRBV9
CASSVGSGVNTEAFF TRBV9
CASSVAGSYEQYF TRBV9
CASASPGADTQYF TRBV9
CASSMGGGRGNTIYF TRBV21-1
CASSVATGPPQYEQYF TRBV9
CASSVAPGTYNEQFF TRBV9
CASSVGVGGVGNEQFF TRBV9
CASSVAGNTDTQYF TRBV9
CASSVGGRNNEQFF TRBV9
CASSEIAGRTDTQYF TRBV9
CASSVGGQGAVGYTF TRBV9
CASSVGPAGPQETQYF TRBV9